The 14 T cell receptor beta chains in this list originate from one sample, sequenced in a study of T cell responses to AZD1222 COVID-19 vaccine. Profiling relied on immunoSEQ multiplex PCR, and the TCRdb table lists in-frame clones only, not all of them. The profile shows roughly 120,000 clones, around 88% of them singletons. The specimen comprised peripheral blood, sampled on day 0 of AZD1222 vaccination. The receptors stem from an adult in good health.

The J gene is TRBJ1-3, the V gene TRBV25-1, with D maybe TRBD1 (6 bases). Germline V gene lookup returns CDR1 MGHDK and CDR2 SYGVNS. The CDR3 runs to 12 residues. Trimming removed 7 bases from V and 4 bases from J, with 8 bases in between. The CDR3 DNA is TGTGCCAGCACAGGGACAGGAAACACCATATATTTT. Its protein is CASTGTGNTIYF.

The CDR3: CASSLRVTGNTIYF. CDR3 in DNA: TGTGCCAGCAGCTTACGGGTGACTGGAAACACCATATATTTT. The J gene is TRBJ1-3, the V gene TRBV7-9; D is unresolved. The V end lost 2 bases, the J end lost 2 bases, and 7 bases lay between the germline ends. Germline V gives CDR1 SEHNR, CDR2 FQNEAQ (reference sequence). The CDR3 is made up of 14 amino acids.

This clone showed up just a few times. The CDR3 spells CASSLTGGGNTIYF. The CDR3 region has the DNA TGTGCCAGCAGTTTAACAGGGGGTGGAAACACCATATATTTT. V is TRBV28 and J is TRBJ1-3, with 8 bases fitting TRBD1. Trimming removed 2 bases from V and 3 bases from J; junction bases left unmatched: 0. The germline V gene encodes CDR1 MDHEN and CDR2 SYDVKM. The length of the CDR3 is 14 residues.

The CDR3 nucleotides read TGTGCCAGTACGGACACGGGTAACTATGGCTACACCTTC. Its protein product is CASTDTGNYGYTF. The chain is built from TRBV19 and TRBJ1-2; D is perhaps TRBD1 (5 bases). Germline V lookup: CDR1 LNHDA, CDR2 SQIVND (reference sequence). CDR3 size: 13 residues. V lost 7 bases and J lost 1, with 10 bases in between.

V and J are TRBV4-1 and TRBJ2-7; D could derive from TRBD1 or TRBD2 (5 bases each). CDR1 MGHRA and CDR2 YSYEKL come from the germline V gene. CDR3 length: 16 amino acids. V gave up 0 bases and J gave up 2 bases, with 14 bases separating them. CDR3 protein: CASSQDRGTRAYEQYF. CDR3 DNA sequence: TGCGCCAGCAGCCAAGATCGAGGGACGCGAGCCTACGAGCAGTACTTC.

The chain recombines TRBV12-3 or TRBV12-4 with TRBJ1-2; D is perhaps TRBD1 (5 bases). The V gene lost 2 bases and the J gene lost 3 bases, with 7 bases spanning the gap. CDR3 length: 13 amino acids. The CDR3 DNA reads TGTGCCAGCAGTTTACGGGGGGACTATGGCTACACCTTC. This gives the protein CASSLRGDYGYTF.

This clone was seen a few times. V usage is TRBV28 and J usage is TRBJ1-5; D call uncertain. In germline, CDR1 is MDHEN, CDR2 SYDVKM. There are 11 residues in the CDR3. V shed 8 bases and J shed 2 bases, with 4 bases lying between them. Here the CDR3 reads CASQRNQPQHF. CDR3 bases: TGTGCCAGCCAACGCAATCAGCCCCAGCATTTT.

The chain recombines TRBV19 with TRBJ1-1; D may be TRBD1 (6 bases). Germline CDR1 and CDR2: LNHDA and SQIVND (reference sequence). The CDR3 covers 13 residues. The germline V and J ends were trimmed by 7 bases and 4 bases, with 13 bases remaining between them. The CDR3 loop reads CASTDRILTEAFF. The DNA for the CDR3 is TGTGCCAGTACCGACAGGATCCTCACTGAAGCTTTCTTT.

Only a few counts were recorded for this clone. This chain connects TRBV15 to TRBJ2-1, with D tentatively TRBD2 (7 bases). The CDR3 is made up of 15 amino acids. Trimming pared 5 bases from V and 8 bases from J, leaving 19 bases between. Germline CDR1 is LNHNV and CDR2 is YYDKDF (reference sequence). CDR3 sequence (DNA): TGTGCCACCAGCGCAAATAGGGGGGGGAGCGATGAGCAGTTCTTC. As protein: CATSANRGGSDEQFF.

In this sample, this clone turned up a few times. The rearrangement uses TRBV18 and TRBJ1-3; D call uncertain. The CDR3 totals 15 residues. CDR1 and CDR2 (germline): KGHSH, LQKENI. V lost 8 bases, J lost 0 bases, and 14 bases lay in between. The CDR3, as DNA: TGTGCCAGCACCGAAACGGGGAGCTCTGGAAACACCATATATTTT. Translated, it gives CASTETGSSGNTIYF.

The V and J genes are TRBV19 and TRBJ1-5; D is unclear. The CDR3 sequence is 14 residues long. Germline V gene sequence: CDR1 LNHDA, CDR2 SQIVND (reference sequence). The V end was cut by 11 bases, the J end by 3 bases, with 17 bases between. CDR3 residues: CAANRDGNNQPQHF. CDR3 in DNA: TGTGCCGCAAACCGAGACGGCAACAATCAGCCCCAGCATTTT.

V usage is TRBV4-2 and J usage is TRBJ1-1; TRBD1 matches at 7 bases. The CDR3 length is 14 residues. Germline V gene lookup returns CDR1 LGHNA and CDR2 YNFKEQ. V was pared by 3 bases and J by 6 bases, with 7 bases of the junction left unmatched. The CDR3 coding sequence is TGTGCCAGCAGCCAGCCGACAGGGTTTTCTGAAGCTTTCTTT. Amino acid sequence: CASSQPTGFSEAFF.

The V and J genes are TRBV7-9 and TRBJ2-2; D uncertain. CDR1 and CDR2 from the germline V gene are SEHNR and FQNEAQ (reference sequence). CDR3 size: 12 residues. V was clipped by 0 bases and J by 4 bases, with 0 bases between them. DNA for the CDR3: TGTGCCAGCAGCTTAGCCACCGGGGAGCTGTTTTTT. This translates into CASSLATGELFF.

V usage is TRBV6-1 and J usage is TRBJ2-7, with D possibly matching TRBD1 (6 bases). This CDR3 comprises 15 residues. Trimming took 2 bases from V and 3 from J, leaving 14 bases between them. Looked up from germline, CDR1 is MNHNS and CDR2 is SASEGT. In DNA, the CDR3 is TGTGCCAGCAGTGAAAGTAACAGGGCAATCTACGAGCAGTACTTC. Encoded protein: CASSESNRAIYEQYF.